These 20 T cell receptor beta chains were sequenced from one sample in a study of blood T cell repertoires in COVID-19. Generated by immunoSEQ multiplex PCR, the TCRdb table keeps only in-frame clones and is missing some. The sample has around 140,000 clones; 80% are singletons. Source material: peripheral blood. The receptors here all came from a man aged 65-85 years who had recovered from COVID-19.

The rearrangement uses TRBV6-5 and TRBJ1-5; D remains unclear. The germline V gene encodes CDR1 MNHEY and CDR2 SVGAGI. V was clipped by 4 bases and J by 1 base, with 8 bases between them. The length of the CDR3 is 14 residues. As DNA, the CDR3 is TGTGCCAGCAGTTCTCCTGGCAGCAATCAGCCCCAGCATTTT. As protein: CASSSPGSNQPQHF.

This clone was recorded once. The rearrangement uses TRBV7-2 and TRBJ2-7; 8 bases match TRBD2. Losses at the gene ends were 2 bases for V and 4 bases for J; bases not matched to a gene: 4. The CDR3 totals 14 residues. Germline CDR1 and CDR2: SGHTA and FQGNSA. The CDR3 here is CASSLLAGLYEQYF. The CDR3 nucleotides are TGTGCCAGCAGCTTACTAGCGGGTTTGTACGAGCAGTACTTC.

The chain recombines TRBV29-1 with TRBJ2-5; 8 bases match TRBD1. The CDR3 covers 12 residues. Germline-derived CDR1 and CDR2 are SQVTM and ANQGSEA. With 3 bases clipped from V and 4 bases from J, the junction kept 1 base outside the gene matches. CDR3 coding DNA: TGCAGCGTTGAGACAGGGGCAGAGACCCAGTACTTC. Translation: CSVETGAETQYF.

The V gene is TRBV30, the J gene TRBJ1-2, with 7 bases lining up with TRBD1. J gave up 5 bases and V 0 bases, and 6 bases lay outside the gene matches. CDR3 length equals 14 residues. CDR1 GTSNPN and CDR2 SVGIG come from the germline V gene (reference sequence). The CDR3 is CAWSVLETGYGYTF. The CDR3 coding sequence is TGTGCCTGGAGTGTACTTGAGACAGGGTATGGCTACACCTTC. Using reference TRBV30 and TRBJ1-2 for the parts outside the CDR3, the full variable domain is SQTIHQWPATLVQPVGSPLSLECTVEGTSNPNLYWYRQAAGRGLQLLFYSVGIGQISSEVPQNLSASRPQDRQFILSSKKLLLSDSGFYLCAWSVLETGYGYTFGSGTRLTVV.

The V and J genes are TRBV5-1 and TRBJ2-2; perhaps TRBD1 as D (6 bases). The CDR3 spans 16 residues. Trimming cost V 2 bases and J 5 bases, with 16 bases left between them. Per germline, CDR1 SGHRS and CDR2 YFSETQ. CDR3: CASSFRDMAITGELFF. The CDR3, as DNA: TGCGCCAGCAGCTTCCGGGACATGGCCATTACCGGGGAGCTGTTTTTT.

The rearrangement links TRBV2 to TRBJ2-5, with a weak D call TRBD1 (6 bases). Germline V lookup: CDR1 SNHLY, CDR2 FYNNEI. The CDR3 consists of 15 residues. Trimming cost V 6 bases and J 5 bases, with 19 bases left between them. The DNA for the CDR3 is TGTGCCAGCAGCGTAACCGGACAGCTAAAGGAGACCCAGTACTTC. Translation: CASSVTGQLKETQYF.

The V gene is TRBV6-5, the J gene TRBJ2-7; 10 bases agree with TRBD2. J lost 7 bases, V lost 2 bases, and 8 bases had no gene match. The CDR3 length is 15 residues. CDR1 is MNHEY, CDR2 SVGAGI, per germline. CDR3 region: CASSYGGLAGEEQYF. For the CDR3, the DNA is TGTGCCAGCAGTTACGGTGGCCTAGCGGGAGAAGAGCAGTACTTC.

The rearrangement joins TRBV5-6 to TRBJ2-4, with 9 positions matching TRBD1. V shed 0 bases and J 11 bases; nucleotides not matched to a gene: 3. The CDR3 spans 13 residues. CDR1 and CDR2 (germline): SGHDT, YYEEEE. CDR3 sequence (DNA): TGTGCCAGCAGCTTGGACAGGGGGCAGGTTCAGTACTTC. Its protein is CASSLDRGQVQYF. The whole variable domain, remainder taken from reference TRBV5-6 and TRBJ2-4, is DAGVTQSPTHLIKTRGQQVTLRCSPKSGHDTVSWYQQALGQGPQFIFQYYEEEERQRGNFPDRFSGHQFPNYSSELNVNALLLGDSALYLCASSLDRGQVQYFGAGTRLSVL.

The chain employs TRBV10-3 and TRBJ1-1; 7 nucleotides align to TRBD1. The CDR3 has 14 amino acids. V shed 7 bases, J shed 5 bases, and the junction held 10 bases outside the gene matches. Germline loops: CDR1 ENHRY, CDR2 SYGVKD. CDR3 nucleotide sequence: TGTGCCATCAAGGGGGGCCAGGGGGGAACTGAAGCTTTCTTT. This codes for CAIKGGQGGTEAFF.

J is TRBJ1-1 and V is TRBV5-1; perhaps TRBD1 as D (5 bases). V was pared by 3 bases and J by 11 bases, with 17 bases between. CDR1 is SGHRS, CDR2 YFSETQ, per germline. The CDR3 totals 13 residues. CDR3 sequence reads: CASSSAGLFGAFF. CDR3 in DNA: TGCGCCAGCAGCTCCGCAGGGCTGTTCGGGGCTTTCTTT.

This chain links TRBV7-9 with TRBJ2-7, with TRBD2 identical over 10 bases. CDR3 length: 16 residues. Unmatched junction bases numbered 9, after V lost 5 bases and J lost 2 bases. The germline CDR1 and CDR2 sequences are SEHNR and FQNEAQ (reference sequence). The CDR3 DNA is TGTGCCAGCAGCGTTGGGACTAGCGAACACCCCTACGAGCAGTACTTC. Residues: CASSVGTSEHPYEQYF.

The rearrangement links TRBV2 to TRBJ2-7; 7 nucleotides agree with TRBD2. Germline CDR1 reads SNHLY; CDR2 reads FYNNEI. The CDR3 loop spans 13 amino acids. The junction had 3 bases not matched to a gene; V was cut back by 6 bases and J by 1 base. The CDR3 sequence is CASRGGVSYEQYF. CDR3 in DNA: TGTGCCAGCAGGGGGGGGGTATCCTACGAGCAGTACTTC.

The chain joins TRBV14 to TRBJ2-7; a weak D match, TRBD1 (6 bases). Germline V lookup: CDR1 SGHDN, CDR2 FVKESK. V was shortened by 0 bases and J by 4 bases, with 16 bases between the two germline ends. The CDR3 is made up of 16 amino acids. The CDR3 sequence is CASSQEGDTIDYEQYF. The CDR3 DNA reads TGTGCCAGCAGCCAAGAGGGGGACACGATAGATTACGAGCAGTACTTC.

The V call is TRBV6-5, the J call TRBJ2-5; TRBD1 aligns across 7 bases. The CDR3 spans 14 residues. Unmatched junction bases numbered 7, after V lost 5 bases and J lost 4 bases. CDR1 is MNHEY, CDR2 SVGAGI, per germline. Here the CDR3 reads CASSQTGNPETQYF. The CDR3, as DNA: TGTGCCAGCAGTCAGACAGGGAATCCAGAGACCCAGTACTTC.

V usage is TRBV5-1 and J usage is TRBJ2-3; 9 positions match TRBD1. Germline lookup yields CDR1 SGHRS and CDR2 YFSETQ. CDR3 size: 15 residues. J gave up 3 bases and V 7 bases, and 9 bases lay outside the gene matches. The CDR3 DNA follows: TGCGCCAGCGGAATGACAGGGGGAATGACAGATACGCAGTATTTT. The encoded protein is CASGMTGGMTDTQYF.

The chain employs TRBV19 and TRBJ1-5, with a tentative D call TRBD1 (6 bases). The CDR3 length is 16 residues. Trimming pared 6 bases from V and 7 bases from J, leaving 22 bases between. The V gene's germline CDR1 is LNHDA and CDR2 SQIVND (reference sequence). CDR3 in amino acids: CASRRGAGGNRQPQHF. DNA for the CDR3: TGTGCCAGTAGGCGGGGGGCTGGGGGCAATCGACAGCCCCAGCATTTT.

CDR3 sequence reads: CASSSEPDRAKNIQYF. Here the CDR3 DNA reads TGTGCCAGCAGCTCCGAGCCCGACAGAGCCAAAAACATTCAGTACTTC. The V call is TRBV7-9, the J call TRBJ2-4; perhaps TRBD1 as D (5 bases). Trimming pared 4 bases from V and 0 bases from J, leaving 13 bases between. Germline V gene data show CDR1 as SEHNR and CDR2 as FQNEAQ (reference sequence). This CDR3 has 16 residues.

In this sample, this clone turned up a few times. This rearrangement joins TRBV25-1 to TRBJ2-3, with 10 bases aligning to TRBD2. Per the germline V gene, CDR1 is MGHDK and CDR2 is SYGVNS. V dropped 5 bases and J dropped 7; count of bases not matched to a gene: 12. The CDR3 is made up of 16 amino acids. The CDR3 reads CASSPRSGRAGNTQYF. The CDR3 coding sequence is TGTGCCAGCAGTCCCCGCAGCGGGAGGGCCGGGAATACGCAGTATTTT.

This chain links TRBV9 with TRBJ2-3, with TRBD2 identical over 9 bases. Germline CDR1 is SGDLS and CDR2 is YYNGEE. This CDR3 has 22 amino acids. J lost 8 bases, V lost 4 bases, and 32 bases had no gene match. CDR3 protein: CASSHRPVASERAGGSRGTQYF. CDR3 in DNA: TGTGCCAGCAGCCACCGCCCGGTTGCCTCGGAGAGGGCGGGAGGGTCGCGGGGTACGCAGTATTTT. The variable domain in full, completed from reference TRBV9 and TRBJ2-3, reads DSGVTQTPKHLITATGQRVTLRCSPRSGDLSVYWYQQSLDQGLQFLIQYYNGEERAKGNILERFSAQQFPDLHSELNLSSLELGDSALYFCASSHRPVASERAGGSRGTQYFGPGTRLTVL.

The rearrangement links TRBV19 to TRBJ1-5; D may be TRBD1 (6 bases). The CDR3 has 16 amino acids. In germline, CDR1 is LNHDA, CDR2 SQIVND (reference sequence). Trimming cost V 8 bases and J 0 bases, with 17 bases left between them. The CDR3 sequence: CASALWTEDSNQPQHF. In DNA, the CDR3 is TGTGCCAGTGCGCTCTGGACAGAAGATAGCAATCAGCCCCAGCATTTT.